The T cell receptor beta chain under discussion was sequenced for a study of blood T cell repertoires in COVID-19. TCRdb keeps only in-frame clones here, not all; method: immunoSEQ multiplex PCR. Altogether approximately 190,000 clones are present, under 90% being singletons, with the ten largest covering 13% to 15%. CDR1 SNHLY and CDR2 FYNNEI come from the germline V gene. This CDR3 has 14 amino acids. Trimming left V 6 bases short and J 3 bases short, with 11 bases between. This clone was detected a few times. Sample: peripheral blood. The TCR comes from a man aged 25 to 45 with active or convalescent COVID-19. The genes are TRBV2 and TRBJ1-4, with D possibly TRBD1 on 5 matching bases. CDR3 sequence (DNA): TGTGCCAGCAGGCCCGGGGGGTCTAATGAAAAACTGTTTTTT. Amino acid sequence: CASRPGGSNEKLFF.